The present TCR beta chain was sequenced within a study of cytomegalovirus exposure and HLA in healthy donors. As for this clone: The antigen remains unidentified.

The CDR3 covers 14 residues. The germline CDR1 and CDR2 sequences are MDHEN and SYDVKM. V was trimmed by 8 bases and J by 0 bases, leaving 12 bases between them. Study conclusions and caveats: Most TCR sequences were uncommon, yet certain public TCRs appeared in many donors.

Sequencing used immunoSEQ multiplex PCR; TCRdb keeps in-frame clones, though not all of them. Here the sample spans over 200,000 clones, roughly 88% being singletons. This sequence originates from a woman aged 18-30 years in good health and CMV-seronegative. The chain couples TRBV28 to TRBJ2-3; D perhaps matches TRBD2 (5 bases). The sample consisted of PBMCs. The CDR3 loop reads CASGIATSTDTQYF. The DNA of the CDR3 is TGTGCCAGCGGGATAGCGACGAGCACAGATACGCAGTATTTT.